Each of the 13 T cell receptor beta chains below was sequenced from the same sample in a study of blood T cell repertoires in COVID-19. Produced via immunoSEQ multiplex PCR; TCRdb's table is partial and in-frame only. In the table there are more than 100,000 clones, 81% of which are singletons. The material sequenced was peripheral blood. The receptors shown here come from a woman aged 55-69 years with active or convalescent COVID-19.

The rearrangement joins TRBV10-3 to TRBJ1-6; D might be TRBD1 (6 bases). The germline CDR1 and CDR2 sequences are ENHRY and SYGVKD. Trimming stripped 4 bases from V and 10 bases from J, with 14 bases between. The CDR3 loop spans 14 amino acids. CDR3 nucleotide sequence: TGTGCCATCAGTGGGGGGCGACAGGAGTCACCCCTCCACTTT. This encodes CAISGGRQESPLHF.

V and J are TRBV7-2 and TRBJ2-5; a weak D match, TRBD1 (7 bases). Germline V gene lookup returns CDR1 SGHTA and CDR2 FQGNSA. The V and J ends lost 5 bases and 0 bases respectively, with 10 bases between them. This CDR3 comprises 14 residues. In DNA, the CDR3 is TGTGCCAGCAGCCCAGGGGGGTACCAAGAGACCCAGTACTTC. Translating it yields CASSPGGYQETQYF.

This clone was counted a single time. The rearrangement links TRBV28 to TRBJ1-5, with D perhaps matching TRBD1 (5 bases). Per germline, CDR1 MDHEN and CDR2 SYDVKM. CDR3 length equals 16 residues. V gave up 6 bases and J gave up 7 bases, with 22 bases separating them. CDR3 coding DNA: TGTGCCAGCAGGCCAGCTCGCCGGGGGGGAAGGCAGCCCCAGCATTTT. It specifies CASRPARRGGRQPQHF.

The V and J genes are TRBV19 and TRBJ2-7, with D possibly TRBD2 on 6 matching bases. The germline V gene has CDR1 LNHDA and CDR2 SQIVND (reference sequence). The CDR3 sequence is 14 residues long. V lost 3 bases, J lost 2 bases, and 11 bases lay in between. The CDR3 DNA reads as TGTGCCAGTAGTATCGGGGCGGGGACCTACGAGCAGTACTTC. It yields the protein CASSIGAGTYEQYF.

The V gene is TRBV7-2, the J gene TRBJ1-2, with D perhaps TRBD1 (5 bases). Trimming cost V 5 bases and J 6 bases, with 10 bases left between them. The germline V gene has CDR1 SGHTA and CDR2 FQGNSA. CDR3 length equals 12 residues. CDR3 loop: CASSLRQNGYTF. CDR3 bases: TGTGCCAGCAGCCTTAGACAGAATGGCTACACCTTC. The whole variable domain, remainder taken from reference TRBV7-2 and TRBJ1-2, is GAGVSQSPSNKVTEKGKDVELRCDPISGHTALYWYRQSLGQGLEFLIYFQGNSAPDKSGLPSDRFSAERTGGSVSTLTIQRTQQEDSAVYLCASSLRQNGYTFGSGTRLTVV.

J is TRBJ2-1 and V is TRBV7-2, with 9 bases identical to TRBD2. The CDR3 runs 14 residues. Germline CDR1 is SGHTA and CDR2 is FQGNSA. V gave up 5 bases and J gave up 8 bases; unmatched junction bases: 7. The CDR3 sequence is CASSNSGSPYEQFF. DNA for the CDR3: TGTGCCAGCAGCAATAGCGGGAGCCCCTATGAGCAGTTCTTC. Supplemented by reference TRBV7-2 and TRBJ2-1, the full variable domain reads GAGVSQSPSNKVTEKGKDVELRCDPISGHTALYWYRQSLGQGLEFLIYFQGNSAPDKSGLPSDRFSAERTGGSVSTLTIQRTQQEDSAVYLCASSNSGSPYEQFFGPGTRLTVL.

This chain links TRBV7-9 with TRBJ2-7; D is undetermined. The CDR3 runs to 13 residues. Trimming removed 5 bases at V and 0 bases at J, with 8 bases between. Germline CDR1 reads SEHNR; CDR2 reads FQNEAQ (reference sequence). The CDR3 region is CASSKAGSYEQYV. In nucleotides, the CDR3 is TGTGCCAGCAGCAAGGCAGGCTCCTACGAGCAGTACGTC.

The chain combines TRBV2 with TRBJ2-5; 10 bases line up with TRBD1. J lost 4 bases, V lost 6 bases, and 8 bases had no gene match. There are 15 residues in the CDR3. CDR1 and CDR2 (germline): SNHLY, FYNNEI. The CDR3 nucleotides are TGTGCCAGCAGCGCAGACAGGGGGCAAGGAGAGACCCAGTACTTC. Residues: CASSADRGQGETQYF.

This rearrangement joins TRBV7-9 to TRBJ1-1, with D possibly TRBD1 on 5 matching bases. The germline V and J ends were trimmed by 1 base and 1 base, with 7 bases remaining between them. CDR1 SEHNR and CDR2 FQNEAQ come from the germline V gene (reference sequence). CDR3 length equals 14 residues. CDR3 region: CASSLEGKNTEAFF. The CDR3 nucleotides are TGTGCCAGCAGCTTAGAGGGGAAGAACACTGAAGCTTTCTTT.

V and J are TRBV3-1 (or the pseudogene TRBV3-2) and TRBJ1-1; 12 nucleotides line up with TRBD1. This CDR3 has 16 residues. The germline gives CDR1 LGHDT, CDR2 YNNKEL (reference sequence). Unmatched junction bases numbered 7, after V lost 2 bases and J lost 6 bases. The CDR3 bases are TGTGCCAGCAGCCAATCCGGGACAGGGGGCGCGGCTGAAGCTTTCTTT. Its translation: CASSQSGTGGAAEAFF.

V is TRBV7-9 and J is TRBJ2-5, with a tentative D call TRBD2 (5 bases). Germline CDR1 reads SEHNR; CDR2 reads FQNEAQ (reference sequence). This CDR3 comprises 14 residues. Trimming removed 3 bases from V and 4 bases from J, with 12 bases in between. In DNA, the CDR3 is TGTGCCAGCAGCTTTGGGCTAGCCCCAGAGACCCAGTACTTC. Protein product: CASSFGLAPETQYF.

V usage is TRBV5-6 and J usage is TRBJ2-7, with 11 bases lining up with TRBD2. J lost 3 bases, V lost 2 bases, and 4 bases had no gene match. This CDR3 comprises 15 residues. Germline loops: CDR1 SGHDT, CDR2 YYEEEE. For the CDR3, the DNA is TGTGCCAGCAGCTTCACGGGACTAGCGGACTACGAGCAGTACGTC. Translation gives CASSFTGLADYEQYV.

The V gene is TRBV3-1 (or the pseudogene TRBV3-2), the J gene TRBJ1-1, with D maybe TRBD1 (5 bases). The ends were cut back, 3 bases at V and 4 bases at J, with 12 bases in the middle. The CDR3 has 14 residues. Germline loops: CDR1 LGHDT, CDR2 YNNKEL (reference sequence). This CDR3 is CASSHDSRGTEAFF. CDR3 coding DNA: TGTGCCAGCAGCCATGACAGCCGTGGCACTGAAGCTTTCTTT.